Below are 28 T cell receptor beta chains sequenced from a single sample in a study of CD8+ T cells in alopecia areata. RNA extraction and reverse transcription yielded cDNA as sequencing template. Profiling relied on immunoSEQ multiplex PCR, and the TCRdb table lists in-frame clones only, not all of them. The table has 65,000 to 75,000 clones, roughly 30% seen once. The treatment here: oral pan-JAK inhibitor, 5-10 mg twice daily. The input for sequencing was CD8+ T cells sorted from blood, taken at week 4, from a patient treated with tofacitinib. The receptors here all came from a human donor with alopecia areata.

The chain links TRBV4-2 to TRBJ2-7; TRBD2 matches at 8 bases. The germline V gene encodes CDR1 LGHNA and CDR2 YNFKEQ. The CDR3 consists of 15 residues. The V and J ends lost 2 bases and 2 bases, in that order; junction bases with no gene match: 5. CDR3 DNA sequence: TGTGCCAGCAGCCAACTGCCGGGACTAGCCTACGAGCAGTACTTC. It is translated as CASSQLPGLAYEQYF.

This clone was counted only a few times. J is TRBJ2-6 and V is TRBV29-1; TRBD1 agrees at 9 bases. CDR1 is SQVTM and CDR2 is ANQGSEA in the germline V gene. Trimming took 5 bases from V and 4 from J; bases not matched to a gene: 6. The CDR3 runs 15 residues. In DNA, the CDR3 is TGCAGCGTTCCACAGGGGGCGAGCGGGGCCAACGTCCTGACTTTC. This sequence encodes CSVPQGASGANVLTF. Together with reference TRBV29-1 and TRBJ2-6, the CDR3 gives the full variable domain: SAVISQKPSRDICQRGTSLTIQCQVDSQVTMMFWYRQQPGQSLTLIATANQGSEATYESGFVIDKFPISRPNLTFSTLTVSNMSPEDSSIYLCSVPQGASGANVLTFGAGSRLTVL.

This clone was seen a handful of times. V gene TRBV27 combines with J gene TRBJ1-5; 7 nucleotides line up with TRBD1. This CDR3 is built from 16 residues. Losses at the gene ends were 9 bases for V and 0 bases for J; bases not matched to a gene: 11. Germline lookup yields CDR1 MNHEY and CDR2 SMNVEV (reference sequence). CDR3: CASKSEQGHSNQPQHF. CDR3 sequence (DNA): TGTGCCAGTAAGTCGGAACAGGGGCATAGCAATCAGCCCCAGCATTTT.

The CDR3 coding sequence is TGCAGCGTTGAGGACGGTGCCTACGAGCAGTACTTC. As protein: CSVEDGAYEQYF. J is TRBJ2-7 and V is TRBV29-1; no clear D. The CDR3 has 12 amino acids. Trimming removed 3 bases at V and 2 bases at J, with 8 bases between. In germline, CDR1 is SQVTM, CDR2 ANQGSEA.

The CDR3 region has the DNA TGCGCCAGCAGCCAAACCTTGGGACAGGTCTTCCGGGAGCTGTTTTTT. Translated, it gives CASSQTLGQVFRELFF. The chain links TRBV4-3 to TRBJ2-2, with 8 bases that match TRBD1. V was pared by 2 bases and J by 9 bases, with 11 bases of the junction left unmatched. The CDR3 sequence is 16 residues long. CDR1 and CDR2 from the germline V gene are LGHNA and YSLEER.

The V call is TRBV28, the J call TRBJ2-5, with 10 nucleotides matching TRBD2. CDR1 and CDR2 (germline): MDHEN, SYDVKM. CDR3 length: 15 amino acids. The J segment lost 1 base and the V segment lost 7 bases, leaving 6 bases of the junction unmatched. In DNA form, the CDR3 reads TGTGCCAGCACCCGGACTAGCGGTATCCAAGAGACCCAGTACTTC. Translating gives CASTRTSGIQETQYF.

As for this clone: Other DNA sequences in the sample encode the same CDR3. V and J are TRBV29-1 and TRBJ2-7; 9 bases are shared with TRBD1. V lost 6 bases to trimming and J lost 3 bases; unmatched junction nucleotides: 3. In germline, CDR1 is SQVTM, CDR2 ANQGSEA. The CDR3 spans 12 residues. The CDR3 loop is CSVRDRDYEQYF. Written as DNA, the CDR3 is TGCAGCGTGCGGGACAGGGACTACGAGCAGTACTTC.

This clone was picked up a small number of times. V and J are TRBV25-1 and TRBJ2-5; D is undetermined. Germline assignment: CDR1 MGHDK and CDR2 SYGVNS. The CDR3 is 11 amino acids. V gave up 1 base and J gave up 5 bases, with 2 bases separating them. In DNA form, the CDR3 reads TGTGCCAGCAGTGAATGGGAGACCCAGTACTTC. Its protein product is CASSEWETQYF.

The gene calls are TRBV9 and TRBJ2-7; 8 bases are shared with TRBD1. V gave up 3 bases and J gave up 4 bases; unmatched junction bases: 0. This CDR3 region has 12 residues. The V gene's germline CDR1 is SGDLS and CDR2 YYNGEE. The CDR3 is CASSGQGYEQYF. The DNA of the CDR3 is TGTGCCAGCAGCGGACAGGGGTACGAGCAGTACTTC.

V and J are TRBV29-1 and TRBJ2-1, with D possibly matching TRBD1 (6 bases). V was trimmed by 7 bases and J by 9 bases, leaving 16 bases between them. The CDR3 has 12 amino acids. Germline V lookup: CDR1 SQVTM, CDR2 ANQGSEA. The CDR3 DNA reads TGCAGCGACACAAAACAGGGCGCTGAGCAGTTCTTC. Protein: CSDTKQGAEQFF.

This clone was counted a few times. The rearrangement joins TRBV28 to TRBJ2-7; D might be TRBD2 (6 bases). The CDR3 loop spans 15 amino acids. V was pared by 6 bases and J by 1 base, with 16 bases between. Germline CDR1 MDHEN, CDR2 SYDVKM. The CDR3 here is CASSYWWGESYEQYF. The CDR3 nucleotides are TGTGCCAGCAGCTATTGGTGGGGGGAATCCTACGAGCAGTACTTC.

The V call is TRBV7-9, the J call TRBJ2-1; D gene unclear. Germline CDR1 is SEHNR and CDR2 is FQNEAQ (reference sequence). The CDR3 contains 11 residues. Deletions cut 8 bases from V and 8 bases from J, with 10 bases between. The CDR3 region is CASGTRDEQFF. The CDR3 nucleotides read TGTGCCAGCGGAACCCGGGATGAGCAGTTCTTC.

The chain employs TRBV25-1 and TRBJ2-5, with 8 bases fitting TRBD2. The V and J ends lost 8 bases and 5 bases, in that order; junction bases with no gene match: 13. The V gene's germline CDR1 is MGHDK and CDR2 SYGVNS. The CDR3 sequence is 15 residues long. The CDR3 loop is CASGLGLALYETQYF. CDR3 nucleotide sequence: TGTGCCAGCGGCCTTGGACTAGCCCTCTATGAGACCCAGTACTTC.

The chain uses TRBV27 and TRBJ1-2; TRBD1 aligns across 10 bases. Losses at the gene ends were 5 bases for V and 13 bases for J; bases not matched to a gene: 10. CDR3 size: 13 residues. Germline V lookup: CDR1 MNHEY, CDR2 SMNVEV (reference sequence). Here the CDR3 reads CASSHPGTGDTTF. In DNA form, the CDR3 reads TGTGCCAGCAGTCACCCCGGGACAGGGGATACCACCTTC.

This clone was found a few times. J is TRBJ2-7 and V is TRBV29-1; D is possibly TRBD1 or TRBD2 (5 bases each). This CDR3 spans 13 amino acids. Germline CDR1 reads SQVTM; CDR2 reads ANQGSEA. The V end lost 5 bases, the J end lost 3 bases, and 14 bases lay between the germline ends. CDR3 region: CSVRDAGRYEQYF. For the CDR3, the DNA is TGCAGCGTTCGGGACGCTGGACGCTACGAGCAGTACTTC.

The chain combines TRBV27 with TRBJ2-2; D is tentatively TRBD1 or TRBD2 (5 bases each). Germline lookup yields CDR1 MNHEY and CDR2 SMNVEV (reference sequence). The length of the CDR3 is 13 residues. Deletions cut 7 bases from V and 6 bases from J, with 12 bases between. CDR3 amino acids: CASTLWGSGELFF. In DNA form, the CDR3 reads TGTGCCAGCACTCTTTGGGGGTCCGGGGAGCTGTTTTTT.

The rearrangement joins TRBV9 to TRBJ2-7; tentative D call: TRBD1 (6 bases). In germline, CDR1 is SGDLS, CDR2 YYNGEE. This CDR3 spans 14 amino acids. V was clipped by 3 bases and J by 5 bases, with 15 bases between them. The CDR3 here is CASSAGLGADEQYF. CDR3 nucleotide sequence: TGTGCCAGCAGCGCCGGACTGGGGGCAGACGAGCAGTACTTC. Filled out from reference TRBV9 and TRBJ2-7, the complete variable domain reads DSGVTQTPKHLITATGQRVTLRCSPRSGDLSVYWYQQSLDQGLQFLIQYYNGEERAKGNILERFSAQQFPDLHSELNLSSLELGDSALYFCASSAGLGADEQYFGPGTRLTVT.

This clone was seen a few times. The rearrangement links TRBV4-1 to TRBJ2-7; D may be TRBD2 (6 bases). CDR3 length: 13 residues. The germline gives CDR1 MGHRA, CDR2 YSYEKL. Between the trimmed V and J ends, which lost 3 bases and 8 bases, there was a span of 14 bases. CDR3 coding DNA: TGCGCCAGCAGCCAGGGAAAGGGACTGCAGCAGTACTTC. It translates to CASSQGKGLQQYF.

The chain uses TRBV7-9 and TRBJ2-3, with D unclear. CDR1 and CDR2 (germline): SEHNR, FQNEAQ (reference sequence). There are 14 residues in the CDR3. V lost 0 bases and J lost 6, with 10 bases in between. CDR3 sequence: CASSLAALSDTQYF. The CDR3 DNA reads TGTGCCAGCAGCTTAGCGGCCTTATCCGATACGCAGTATTTT. The whole variable domain, remainder taken from reference TRBV7-9 and TRBJ2-3, is DTGVSQNPRHKITKRGQNVTFRCDPISEHNRLYWYRQTLGQGPEFLTYFQNEAQLEKSRLLSDRFSAERPKGSFSTLEIQRTEQGDSAMYLCASSLAALSDTQYFGPGTRLTVL.

The chain uses TRBV6-5 and TRBJ2-2; D may be TRBD2 (7 bases). The V gene's germline CDR1 is MNHEY and CDR2 SVGAGI. V was pared by 0 bases and J by 7 bases, with 12 bases between. The CDR3 length is 15 residues. CDR3 nucleotide sequence: TGTGCCAGCAGTTACTCGTTAGGGGGGGACGGGGAGCTGTTTTTT. Protein product: CASSYSLGGDGELFF.

Only a few counts were recorded for this clone. J is TRBJ2-2 and V is TRBV4-1; no definite D call. Per the germline V gene, CDR1 is MGHRA and CDR2 is YSYEKL. The CDR3 extends over 12 amino acids. With 1 base removed from V and 6 bases from J, the gap between germline ends came to 3 bases. CDR3 residues: CASSQVSGELFF. CDR3 sequence (DNA): TGCGCCAGCAGCCAAGTCTCCGGGGAGCTGTTTTTT.

In this sample, this clone turned up a few times. CDR3 amino acids: CSVAGRGQETQYF. The DNA for the CDR3 is TGCAGCGTTGCGGGAAGGGGGCAAGAGACCCAGTACTTC. The chain has TRBV29-1 and TRBJ2-5; D is perhaps TRBD1 (6 bases). Germline V gene data show CDR1 as SQVTM and CDR2 as ANQGSEA. The V end was cut by 4 bases, the J end by 2 bases, with 11 bases between. The CDR3 has 13 residues.

The rearrangement links TRBV6-5 to TRBJ2-5; D is unclear. V was trimmed by 6 bases and J by 2 bases, leaving 16 bases between them. The CDR3 spans 15 residues. CDR1 MNHEY and CDR2 SVGAGI come from the germline V gene. CDR3 sequence reads: CASRSEPSVQETQYF. CDR3 sequence (DNA): TGTGCCAGCAGGAGTGAACCCTCAGTACAAGAGACCCAGTACTTC.

This clone was observed a handful of times. The chain recombines TRBV29-1 with TRBJ1-2; D is unresolved. Germline-derived CDR1 and CDR2 are SQVTM and ANQGSEA. V lost 1 base and J 4 bases, leaving 10 bases between the germline ends. This CDR3 spans 13 amino acids. The DNA for the CDR3 is TGCAGCGTTGAAGGGCAGCCGATCTATGGCTACACCTTC. It is translated as CSVEGQPIYGYTF.

There are a few counts of this clone. The DNA of the CDR3 is TGTGCCAGCAGCCCGGGACTAGCGGGGGCCTACGAGCAGTACTTC. The encoded protein is CASSPGLAGAYEQYF. The chain links TRBV7-6 to TRBJ2-7, with TRBD2 identical over 14 bases. Trimming at V came to 5 bases and at J to 2 bases, leaving 2 bases not matched to a gene. The CDR3 has 15 amino acids. Germline CDR1 reads SGHVS; CDR2 reads FNYEAQ.

The rearrangement joins TRBV4-2 to TRBJ2-2, with TRBD1 identical over 8 bases. J was trimmed by 4 bases and V by 3 bases; bases with no gene match: 10. The CDR3 length is 17 residues. Germline V lookup: CDR1 LGHNA, CDR2 YNFKEQ. CDR3 amino acids: CASSQMTGVGSTGELFF. The CDR3, as DNA: TGTGCCAGCAGCCAGATGACAGGGGTGGGGTCCACCGGGGAGCTGTTTTTT.

V and J are TRBV29-1 and TRBJ2-7, with a weak D call TRBD2 (6 bases). The CDR3 length is 13 residues. Per the germline V gene, CDR1 is SQVTM and CDR2 is ANQGSEA. V was pared by 4 bases and J by 3 bases, with 13 bases between. The CDR3 spells CSVVWRDRYEQYF. CDR3 nucleotides: TGCAGCGTTGTATGGCGGGACCGCTACGAGCAGTACTTC.

This clone was found a few times. This chain uses TRBV29-1 with TRBJ2-7; D not resolved. Germline loops: CDR1 SQVTM, CDR2 ANQGSEA. The CDR3 sequence is 12 residues long. V was trimmed by 4 bases and J by 2 bases, leaving 9 bases between them. CDR3 loop: CSVANGPYEQYF. The CDR3 DNA follows: TGCAGCGTTGCCAACGGCCCCTACGAGCAGTACTTC.